Each of the 24 T cell receptor beta chains below was sequenced from the same sample in a study of regulatory T cells in long-lasting Graves disease. Time point noted: persistent/refractory GD, antithyroid drugs over 5 years with positive TRAb. RNA extracted from PBMCs served as the sequencing template. CDR3 regions were amplified by Arm-PCR using iRepertoire HTBI primers to build TCR beta libraries. TCRdb re-called the multiplex PCR reads through MiXCR, storing one row per CDR3 protein. Of some 440,000 distinct CDR3 sequences listed, less than 25% are singletons. Sequencing was performed on peripheral blood mononuclear cells (PBMCs), taken when the disease was refractory, from a patient treated with antithyroid drugs. The source is a female donor with Graves disease.

In this sample, this clonotype turned up many times. The chain couples TRBV7-3 to TRBJ1-2; a weak D match, TRBD1 (5 bases). CDR1 and CDR2 (germline): SGHTA, FQGTGA. The ends were cut back, 0 bases at V and 4 bases at J, with 12 bases in the middle. This CDR3 has 15 residues. The CDR3 DNA sequence: TGTGCCAGCAGCTTAACGGGGGATGGTGGCTATGGCTACACCTTC. Translated, it gives CASSLTGDGGYGYTF.

This clonotype was seen repeatedly, ten times or more. V gene TRBV2 combines with J gene TRBJ1-1, with D possibly matching TRBD1 (6 bases). Looked up from germline, CDR1 is SNHLY and CDR2 is FYNNEI. The CDR3 is 15 residues long. Deletions cut 10 bases from V and 5 bases from J, with 23 bases between. CDR3 sequence: CAIPRGGSVGTEAFF. The DNA for the CDR3 is TGTGCCATCCCCCGAGGGGGGTCGGTGGGGACTGAAGCTTTCTTT.

The V gene is TRBV7-3, the J gene TRBJ2-5; TRBD2 matches 9 bases. Trimming removed 4 bases from V and 4 bases from J; junction bases left unmatched: 7. CDR1 and CDR2 from the germline V gene are SGHTA and FQGTGA. This CDR3 contains 15 residues. The CDR3 DNA follows: TGTGCCAGCAGCTGGGGGACTAGCAGCCTAGAGACCCAGTACTTC. Its protein is CASSWGTSSLETQYF.

This clonotype was seen repeatedly, ten times or more. The CDR3 DNA follows: TGCAGCGTTGAAGTGAGTCAGGGAGGTTACGAGCAGTACTTC. Translated, it gives CSVEVSQGGYEQYF. This chain connects TRBV29-1 to TRBJ2-7; tentative D call: TRBD2 (6 bases). Germline V CDR1 and CDR2: SQVTM, ANQGSEA. The CDR3 loop spans 14 amino acids. V gave up 1 base and J gave up 4 bases, with 14 bases separating them.

This clonotype was seen ten or more times. The rearrangement links TRBV6-5 to TRBJ1-3, with D hard to call. The germline V gene encodes CDR1 MNHEY and CDR2 SVGAGI. V lost 3 bases to trimming and J lost 2 bases, with 11 bases between them. CDR3 length: 15 residues. The CDR3 is CASSYVRAAGNTIYF. In nucleotides, the CDR3 is TGTGCCAGCAGTTATGTCCGCGCTGCTGGAAACACCATATATTTT.

V gene TRBV19 combines with J gene TRBJ1-5; 7 bases align to TRBD1. The germline gives CDR1 LNHDA, CDR2 SQIVND (reference sequence). With V trimmed by 3 bases and J by 5 bases, 4 bases remained unmatched. The CDR3 is made up of 14 amino acids. This CDR3 is CASSIWDSDQPQHF. The CDR3 DNA is TGTGCCAGTAGTATCTGGGACAGCGATCAGCCCCAGCATTTT.

The chain is built from TRBV27 and TRBJ2-2; the match to TRBD2 covers 12 bases. Per the germline V gene, CDR1 is MNHEY and CDR2 is SMNVEV (reference sequence). The CDR3 sequence is 18 residues long. After removal of 2 bases from V and 4 bases from J, the junction contained 8 bases not matched to a gene. CDR3 region: CASSLLAGGRGVTGELFF. The CDR3 DNA sequence: TGTGCCAGCAGTTTACTAGCGGGAGGGCGCGGTGTCACCGGGGAGCTGTTTTTT.

The table lists this clonotype with many counts. The chain recombines TRBV12-3 or TRBV12-4 with TRBJ2-7; 9 nucleotides align to TRBD1. The CDR3 has 16 amino acids. The trim removed 4 bases at V and 3 bases at J, leaving 10 bases unmatched. CDR3 coding DNA: TGTGCCAGCAGTTCGACTCGACAGGGGGAAAACTACGAGCAGTACTTC. Translation gives CASSSTRQGENYEQYF.

With regard to this clonotype: A much more abundant neighbour one base away suggests this may be a read error. V is TRBV6-4 and J is TRBJ1-2; D not resolved. CDR1 is MRHNA, CDR2 SNTAGT, per germline. This CDR3 has 12 residues. The V gene lost 5 bases and the J gene lost 7 bases, with 11 bases spanning the gap. As DNA, the CDR3 is TGTGCCAGCAGTTCTACAAGCCCTGGCTACACCTTC. Amino acids: CASSSTSPGYTF.

This clonotype was picked up a small number of times. The chain uses TRBV5-1 and TRBJ1-2; TRBD1 aligns across 7 bases. V lost 4 bases and J lost 6; bases outside the gene matches: 6. The germline gives CDR1 SGHRS, CDR2 YFSETQ. The CDR3 covers 13 residues. DNA for the CDR3: TGCGCCAGCAGCCCTGACAGGGTAGATGGCTACACCTTC. The encoded protein is CASSPDRVDGYTF.

V and J are TRBV5-1 and TRBJ2-2; the match to TRBD2 covers 7 bases. This CDR3 is built from 16 residues. Per the germline V gene, CDR1 is SGHRS and CDR2 is YFSETQ. V shed 4 bases, J shed 3 bases, and the junction held 9 bases outside the gene matches. The DNA for the CDR3 is TGCGCCAGCAGCGACCTGGGCGGGAGAGACACCGGGGAGCTGTTTTTT. Encoded protein: CASSDLGGRDTGELFF.

This clonotype was seen at least ten times. The chain links TRBV6-1 to TRBJ2-4; the D gene is possibly TRBD1 (5 bases). The CDR3 runs 13 residues. The germline gives CDR1 MNHNS, CDR2 SASEGT. Trimming removed 10 bases at V and 2 bases at J, with 12 bases between. The CDR3 protein is CATSTGSKNIQYF. In DNA, the CDR3 is TGTGCCACCTCAACAGGTTCCAAAAACATTCAGTACTTC.

V gene TRBV3-1 combines with J gene TRBJ2-3; D uncertain. The CDR3 has 13 residues. The germline V gene encodes CDR1 LGHDT and CDR2 YNNKEL (reference sequence). The germline V and J ends were trimmed by 0 bases and 4 bases, with 5 bases remaining between them. CDR3: CASSQDSADTQYF. In nucleotides, the CDR3 is TGTGCCAGCAGCCAAGATTCGGCAGATACGCAGTATTTT.

Many counts were recorded for this clonotype. The chain couples TRBV7-2 to TRBJ1-2; the D is unclear. V was clipped by 3 bases and J by 2 bases, with 19 bases between them. The CDR3 runs to 17 residues. From germline, CDR1 is SGHTA and CDR2 FQGNSA. The CDR3 DNA follows: TGTGCCAGCAGCTTGCCGGCATGGGGAGGGAAAAACTATGGCTACACCTTC. Amino acids: CASSLPAWGGKNYGYTF.

This clonotype was seen ten or more times. The chain has TRBV12-3 or TRBV12-4 and TRBJ1-1; no clear D gene. The CDR3 loop spans 13 amino acids. Trimming left V 5 bases short and J 4 bases short, with 11 bases between. The CDR3 coding sequence is TGTGCCAGCAGTGTCAAGGGCGGCACTGAAGCTTTCTTT. Translating gives CASSVKGGTEAFF.

This clonotype was recorded a few times. The J gene is TRBJ1-5, the V gene TRBV10-3; 9 bases fit TRBD1. In germline, CDR1 is ENHRY, CDR2 SYGVKD. Trimming took 2 bases from V and 4 from J; bases not matched to a gene: 3. This CDR3 comprises 15 residues. The CDR3 DNA sequence: TGTGCCATCAGTGAGGGGACAGGGATGAATCAGCCCCAGCATTTT. Its protein product is CAISEGTGMNQPQHF.

The chain links TRBV20-1 to TRBJ2-7; D assignment may be TRBD1 or TRBD2 (5 bases each). The CDR3 extends over 12 amino acids. V shed 6 bases and J shed 5 bases, with 14 bases lying between them. Germline-derived CDR1 and CDR2 are DFQATT and SNEGSKA (reference sequence). The CDR3 spells CSASFRDHEQYF. CDR3 in DNA: TGCAGTGCCTCTTTTAGGGACCACGAGCAGTACTTC.

This clonotype has a single count. One base away lies a much larger clone, so this may be a sequencing read error. The rearrangement links TRBV7-2 to TRBJ2-5; TRBD1 matches at 9 bases. Germline values: CDR1 SGHTA, CDR2 FQGNSA. The CDR3 covers 13 residues. Trimming at V came to 8 bases and at J to 8 bases, leaving 9 bases not matched to a gene. CDR3 in DNA: TGTGCCAGCGCCCCTGGGACAGGGAATACCCAGTACTTC. Its protein is CASAPGTGNTQYF.

This clonotype was counted ten times or more. This sequence joins TRBV6-5 and TRBJ2-7; 8 bases are shared with TRBD1. Germline V gene data show CDR1 as MNHEY and CDR2 as SVGAGI. The CDR3 totals 18 residues. V dropped 0 bases and J dropped 1; count of bases not matched to a gene: 11. The CDR3 loop reads CASSYSDREERWSYEQYF. The CDR3 bases are TGTGCCAGCAGTTACTCGGACAGGGAGGAGAGGTGGTCCTACGAGCAGTACTTC.

This clonotype was picked up many times. V gene TRBV20-1 combines with J gene TRBJ2-5; D possibly corresponds to TRBD1 (5 bases). V shed 1 base and J shed 2 bases, with 14 bases lying between them. The germline CDR1 and CDR2 sequences are DFQATT and SNEGSKA (reference sequence). The CDR3 covers 15 residues. CDR3 coding DNA: TGCAGTGCTAGAGGGGGAAGGGGCTTTCAAGAGACCCAGTACTTC. Translating it yields CSARGGRGFQETQYF.

This sequence joins TRBV12-3 or TRBV12-4 and TRBJ2-1; D unclear. Trimming shortened V by 2 bases and J by 9 bases, and 5 bases separated the two germline ends. This CDR3 contains 11 residues. The CDR3 DNA is TGTGCCAGCAGTTTACAGGTTGAGCAGTTCTTC. It is translated as CASSLQVEQFF.

V gene TRBV6-2 or TRBV6-3 combines with J gene TRBJ2-1; TRBD2 matches 10 bases. After removal of 7 bases from V and 5 bases from J, the junction contained 2 bases not matched to a gene. The CDR3 is made up of 13 amino acids. Germline V lookup: CDR1 MNHEY, CDR2 SVGEGT. The CDR3, as DNA: TGTGCCAGCAACGGACTAGCGGACAATGAGCAGTTCTTC. Its translation: CASNGLADNEQFF.

This clonotype showed up many times. The rearrangement links TRBV24-1 to TRBJ2-2; TRBD1 aligns across 7 bases. Germline loops: CDR1 KGHDR, CDR2 SFDVKD. Trimming at V came to 3 bases and at J to 4 bases, leaving 10 bases not matched to a gene. CDR3 length: 17 residues. For the CDR3, the DNA is TGTGCCACCAGTGATCTCCGGGACAGCGGAATCACCGGGGAGCTGTTTTTT. It is translated as CATSDLRDSGITGELFF.

Many counts were recorded for this clonotype. The V gene is TRBV5-1, the J gene TRBJ1-1; weak D call: TRBD1 (5 bases). Trimming stripped 0 bases from V and 2 bases from J, with 14 bases between. This CDR3 has 16 residues. Germline V gene data show CDR1 as SGHRS and CDR2 as YFSETQ. Here the CDR3 reads CASSLANRGLNTEAFF. CDR3 bases: TGCGCCAGCAGCTTGGCAAACCGGGGACTTAACACTGAAGCTTTCTTT.